The clone carrying this TCR beta chain was picked up many times. The antigen remains unidentified. TCRdb passed the 5' RACE reads through MiXCR, listing each CDR3 protein once. Seen here are 90,000 to 100,000 distinct CDR3 sequences, about 8.5% observed once, and the top ten hold more than 9.5%. These data are taken from a study of CD8 T cells in ankylosing spondylitis. The study's findings and limits: Disease-linked clones reportedly showed significant enrichment in matched ankylosing spondylitis synovial fluid. A TCR beta motif of 8 or 9 highly homologous variants appeared characteristic of ankylosing spondylitis blood.

This CDR3 comprises 14 residues. The germline gives CDR1 MGHDK, CDR2 SYGVNS. V lost 1 base and J lost 0, with 4 bases in between. This clonotype originated in a male donor with ankylosing spondylitis or in good health (not recorded which). Sequences were obtained from blood, either unsorted or a sorted T cell fraction (not recorded which). V and J are TRBV25-1 and TRBJ1-3; no clear D. CDR3 residues: CASSEWDSGNTIYF. In DNA form, the CDR3 reads TGTGCCAGCAGTGAATGGGACTCTGGAAACACCATATATTTT.